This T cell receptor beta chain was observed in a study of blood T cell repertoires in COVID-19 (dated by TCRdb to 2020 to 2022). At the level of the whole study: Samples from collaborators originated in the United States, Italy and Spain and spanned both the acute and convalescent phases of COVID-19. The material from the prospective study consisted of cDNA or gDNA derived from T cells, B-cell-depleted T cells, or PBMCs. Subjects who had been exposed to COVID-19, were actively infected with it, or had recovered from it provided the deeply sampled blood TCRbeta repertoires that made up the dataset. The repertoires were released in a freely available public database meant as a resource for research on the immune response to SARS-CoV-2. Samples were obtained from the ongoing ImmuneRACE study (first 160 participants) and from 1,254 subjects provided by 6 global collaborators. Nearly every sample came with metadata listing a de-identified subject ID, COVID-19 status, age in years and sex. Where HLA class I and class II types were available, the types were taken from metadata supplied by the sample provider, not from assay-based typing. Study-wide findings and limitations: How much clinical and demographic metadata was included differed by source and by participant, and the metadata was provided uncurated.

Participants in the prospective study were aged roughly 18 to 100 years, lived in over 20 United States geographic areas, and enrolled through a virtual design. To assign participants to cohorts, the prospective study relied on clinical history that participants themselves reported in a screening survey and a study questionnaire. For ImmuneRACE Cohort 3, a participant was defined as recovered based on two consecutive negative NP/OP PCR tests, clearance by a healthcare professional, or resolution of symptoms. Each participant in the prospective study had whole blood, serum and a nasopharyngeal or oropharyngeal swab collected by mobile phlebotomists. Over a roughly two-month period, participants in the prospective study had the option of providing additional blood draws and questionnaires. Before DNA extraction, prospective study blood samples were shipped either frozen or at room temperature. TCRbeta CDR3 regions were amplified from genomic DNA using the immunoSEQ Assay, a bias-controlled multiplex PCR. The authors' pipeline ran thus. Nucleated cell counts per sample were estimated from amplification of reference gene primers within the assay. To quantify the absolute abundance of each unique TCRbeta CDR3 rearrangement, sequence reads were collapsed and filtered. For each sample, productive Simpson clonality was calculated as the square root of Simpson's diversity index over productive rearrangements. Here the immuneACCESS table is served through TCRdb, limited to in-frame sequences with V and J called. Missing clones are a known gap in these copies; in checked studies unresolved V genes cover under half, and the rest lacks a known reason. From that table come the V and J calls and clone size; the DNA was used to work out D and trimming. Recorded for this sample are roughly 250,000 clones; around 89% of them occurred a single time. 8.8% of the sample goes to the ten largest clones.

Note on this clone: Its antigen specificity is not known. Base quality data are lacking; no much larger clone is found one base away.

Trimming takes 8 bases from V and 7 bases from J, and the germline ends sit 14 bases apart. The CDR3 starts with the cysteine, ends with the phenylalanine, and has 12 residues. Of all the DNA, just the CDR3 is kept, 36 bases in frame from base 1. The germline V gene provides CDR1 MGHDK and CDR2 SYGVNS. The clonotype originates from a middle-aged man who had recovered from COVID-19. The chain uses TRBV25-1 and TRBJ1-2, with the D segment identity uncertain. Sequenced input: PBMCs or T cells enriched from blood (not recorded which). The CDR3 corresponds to CASRKEFGGYTF. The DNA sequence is TGTGCCAGCCGAAAAGAGTTCGGTGGCTACACCTTC.